The sequence of this T cell receptor beta chain was determined in a study of T cells in Graves' hyperthyroidism and ophthalmopathy. Study-level points and caveats: The majority of expanded thyroid clonotypes above 0.001 also appeared in blood.

This clonotype was found many times. Antigen: not known. Unmatched junction bases numbered 10, after V lost 5 bases and J lost 9 bases. The CDR3 sequence is 15 residues long. From germline, CDR1 is MDHEN and CDR2 SYDVKM. Amplified regions were TCR beta CDR3 sequences from RNA transcripts. When the TCR CDR3 underwent first-round RT-PCR, the HTBI primer set was used. Via MiXCR, TCRdb re-called the multiplex PCR reads, giving one row per CDR3 protein. The sample yields fewer than 700,000 distinct CDR3 sequences, 15% to 20% seen once. The TCR comes from a woman aged 18 to 35 with Graves' ophthalmopathy. The V call is TRBV28, the J call TRBJ2-7; TRBD2 matches at 13 bases. Sequenced: blood. CDR3: CASSATSGRAQGQYF. DNA for the CDR3: TGTGCCAGCAGTGCAACTAGCGGGAGGGCTCAGGGGCAGTACTTC.